The entry that follows covers one T cell receptor (beta chain) sequence. Other DNA sequences within the sample encode an identical CDR3. This sample was included in a study of shared clonotypes between healthy human individuals. TCRdb keeps only in-frame clones here, not all; method: immunoSEQ multiplex PCR. The repertoire holds some 1 million clones, with around four fifths as singletons. V dropped 2 bases and J dropped 2 bases, with 6 bases sitting between them. CDR3 size: 13 residues. The germline CDR1 and CDR2 sequences are KGHSH and LQKENI. Sequencing input: memory CD4+ T cells sorted from blood. Specified subset: CD45RA-negative fraction. The chain combines TRBV18 with TRBJ2-5, with D unresolved. The source is a man aged 18-30 years in good health. The CDR3 sequence: CASSPGQQETQYF. DNA for the CDR3: TGTGCCAGCTCACCAGGCCAACAAGAGACCCAGTACTTC.